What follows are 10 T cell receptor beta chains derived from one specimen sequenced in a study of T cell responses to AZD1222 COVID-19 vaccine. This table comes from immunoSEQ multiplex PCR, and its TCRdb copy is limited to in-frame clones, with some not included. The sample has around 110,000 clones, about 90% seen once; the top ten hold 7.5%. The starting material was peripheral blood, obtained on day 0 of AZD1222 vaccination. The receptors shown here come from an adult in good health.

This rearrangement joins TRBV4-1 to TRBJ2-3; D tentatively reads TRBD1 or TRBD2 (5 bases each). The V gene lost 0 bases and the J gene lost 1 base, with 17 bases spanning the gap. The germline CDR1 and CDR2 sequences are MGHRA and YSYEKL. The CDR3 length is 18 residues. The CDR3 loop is CASSQEDNSLSGTDTQYF. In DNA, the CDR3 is TGCGCCAGCAGCCAAGAGGACAATAGTCTTAGCGGCACAGATACGCAGTATTTT.

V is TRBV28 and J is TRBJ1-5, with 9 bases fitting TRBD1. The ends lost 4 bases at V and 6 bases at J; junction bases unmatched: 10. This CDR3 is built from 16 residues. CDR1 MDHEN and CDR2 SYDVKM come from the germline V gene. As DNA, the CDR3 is TGTGCCAGCAGTTCAAGGACAGGGGCAGTAATTCAGCCCCAGCATTTT. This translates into CASSSRTGAVIQPQHF.

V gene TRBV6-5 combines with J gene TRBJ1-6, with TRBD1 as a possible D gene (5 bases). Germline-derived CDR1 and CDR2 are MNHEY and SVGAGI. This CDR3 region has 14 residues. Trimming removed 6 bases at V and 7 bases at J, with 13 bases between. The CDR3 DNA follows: TGTGCCAGCAGCCACGGGACCCCCAATTCACCCCTCCACTTT. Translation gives CASSHGTPNSPLHF.

The CDR3: CASRVSGSGTGELFF. The CDR3 DNA reads TGTGCCAGCAGAGTAAGCGGGAGTGGCACCGGGGAGCTGTTTTTT. The rearrangement joins TRBV9 to TRBJ2-2; 8 positions agree with TRBD2. Germline trimming cut 5 bases from V and 4 bases from J; bases unmatched to any gene: 7. From germline, CDR1 is SGDLS and CDR2 YYNGEE. The CDR3 totals 15 residues.

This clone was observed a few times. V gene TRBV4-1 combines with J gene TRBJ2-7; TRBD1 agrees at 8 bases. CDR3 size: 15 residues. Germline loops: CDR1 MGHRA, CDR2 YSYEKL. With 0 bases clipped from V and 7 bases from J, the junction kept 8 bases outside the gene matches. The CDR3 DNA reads TGCGCCAGCAGCCAAGAAGTGACAGGGGATATAGAGCAGTACTTC. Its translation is CASSQEVTGDIEQYF.

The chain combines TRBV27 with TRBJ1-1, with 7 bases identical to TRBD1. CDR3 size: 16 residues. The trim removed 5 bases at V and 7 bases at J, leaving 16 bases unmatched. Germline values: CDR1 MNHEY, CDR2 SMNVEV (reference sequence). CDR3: CASSPRDRLPAFEAFF. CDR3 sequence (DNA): TGTGCCAGCAGTCCCCGGGACAGACTACCCGCCTTTGAAGCTTTCTTT.

Here the CDR3 DNA reads TGTGCCAGCTCGTACAGGGTTACGGCGAAAGAGACCCAGTACTTC. It translates to CASSYRVTAKETQYF. This chain connects TRBV18 to TRBJ2-5; possibly TRBD1 for D (6 bases). This CDR3 contains 15 residues. Germline loops: CDR1 KGHSH, CDR2 LQKENI. V was cut by 6 bases and J by 3 bases, with 17 bases left in between.

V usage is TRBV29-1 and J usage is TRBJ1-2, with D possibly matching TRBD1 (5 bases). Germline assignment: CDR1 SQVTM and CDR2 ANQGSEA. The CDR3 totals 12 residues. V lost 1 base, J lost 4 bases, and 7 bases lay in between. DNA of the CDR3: TGCAGCGTTGAAGCGGGGCCCTATGGCTACACCTTC. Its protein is CSVEAGPYGYTF.

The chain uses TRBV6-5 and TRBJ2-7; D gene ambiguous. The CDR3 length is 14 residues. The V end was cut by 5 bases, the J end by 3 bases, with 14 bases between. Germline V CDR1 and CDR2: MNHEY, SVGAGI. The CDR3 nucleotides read TGTGCCAGCAGTACACAAGCCCTGTACTACGAGCAGTACTTC. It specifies CASSTQALYYEQYF.

CDR3 bases: TGTGCCAGCAGTTTTAATACAGGGGTCGGGGAGCTGTTTTTT. It yields the protein CASSFNTGVGELFF. The J gene is TRBJ2-2, the V gene TRBV7-2; 7 bases are a match to TRBD1. Germline loops: CDR1 SGHTA, CDR2 FQGNSA. This CDR3 region has 14 residues. V was clipped by 6 bases and J by 7 bases; unmatched bases: 8.